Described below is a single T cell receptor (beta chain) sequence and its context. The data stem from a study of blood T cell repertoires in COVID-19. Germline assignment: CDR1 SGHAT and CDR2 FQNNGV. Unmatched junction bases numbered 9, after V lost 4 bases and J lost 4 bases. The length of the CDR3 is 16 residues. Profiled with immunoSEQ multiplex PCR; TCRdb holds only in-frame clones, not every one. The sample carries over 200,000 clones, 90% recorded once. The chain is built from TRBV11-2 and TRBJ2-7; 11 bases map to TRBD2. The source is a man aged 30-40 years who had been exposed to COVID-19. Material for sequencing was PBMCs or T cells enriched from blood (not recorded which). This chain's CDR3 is CASSSQIAGGLYEQYF. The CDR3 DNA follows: TGTGCCAGCAGCTCACAAATAGCGGGGGGGCTGTACGAGCAGTACTTC. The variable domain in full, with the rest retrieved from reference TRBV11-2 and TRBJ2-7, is EAGVAQSPRYKIIEKRQSVAFWCNPISGHATLYWYQQILGQGPKLLIQFQNNGVVDDSQLPKDRFSAERLKGVDSTLKIQPAKLEDSAVYLCASSSQIAGGLYEQYFGPGTRLTVT.